The 14 T cell receptor beta chains reported below all come from one sample, sequenced in a study of cytomegalovirus exposure and HLA in healthy donors. A multiplex PCR was run with 60 Vbeta primers and 13 Jbeta primers. The protocol was immunoSEQ multiplex PCR, while the TCRdb copy is restricted to in-frame clones and leaves out a portion. The repertoire holds about 150,000 clones, with around 78% as singletons. The sample comprised PBMCs. These receptors all stem from a man in his forties in good health and CMV-seronegative.

V gene TRBV28 combines with J gene TRBJ2-5; the D gene is possibly TRBD1 (6 bases). Per the germline V gene, CDR1 is MDHEN and CDR2 is SYDVKM. The CDR3 loop spans 15 amino acids. V was shortened by 5 bases and J by 4 bases, with 17 bases between the two germline ends. The CDR3, as DNA: TGTGCCAGCAGTCCCCTCCTCAGGGGCGGAGAGACCCAGTACTTC. Encoded protein: CASSPLLRGGETQYF.

V gene TRBV7-6 combines with J gene TRBJ2-2, with unresolved D. V shed 7 bases and J shed 0 bases, with 12 bases lying between them. This CDR3 comprises 15 residues. The germline gives CDR1 SGHVS, CDR2 FNYEAQ. The DNA for the CDR3 is TGTGCCAGCACCAAATTAGGAGCGAACACCGGGGAGCTGTTTTTT. It yields the protein CASTKLGANTGELFF. Using reference TRBV7-6 and TRBJ2-2 for the parts outside the CDR3, the full variable domain is GAGVSQSPRYKVTKRGQDVALRCDPISGHVSLYWYRQALGQGPEFLTYFNYEAQQDKSGLPNDRFSAERPEGSISTLTIQRTEQRDSAMYRCASTKLGANTGELFFGEGSRLTVL.

This clone occurred once. V is TRBV6-5 and J is TRBJ1-1; the match to TRBD1 covers 9 bases. Per the germline V gene, CDR1 is MNHEY and CDR2 is SVGAGI. Losses at the gene ends were 0 bases for V and 1 base for J; bases not matched to a gene: 3. CDR3 size: 16 residues. The CDR3, as DNA: TGTGCCAGCAGTTACTCGAGGGGACAGGGGAACACTGAAGCTTTCTTT. Translating it yields CASSYSRGQGNTEAFF.

The chain employs TRBV28 and TRBJ1-6; TRBD1 matches at 8 bases. The length of the CDR3 is 16 residues. Per germline, CDR1 MDHEN and CDR2 SYDVKM. V shed 5 bases, J shed 1 base, and the junction held 4 bases outside the gene matches. The CDR3 protein is CASSEDRVSYNSPLHF. The CDR3 bases are TGTGCCAGCAGTGAGGACAGGGTGTCCTATAATTCACCCCTCCACTTT.

CDR3 region: CSAQGGARTGELFF. CDR3 sequence (DNA): TGCAGCGCCCAGGGAGGGGCCCGCACCGGGGAGCTGTTTTTT. J is TRBJ2-2 and V is TRBV29-1; the match to TRBD2 covers 7 bases. Germline trimming cut 7 bases from V and 4 bases from J; bases unmatched to any gene: 9. The germline V gene has CDR1 SQVTM and CDR2 ANQGSEA. The CDR3 is made up of 14 amino acids.

V is TRBV11-3 and J is TRBJ2-3; TRBD2 aligns across 8 bases. Germline CDR1 SGHNT, CDR2 YENEEA. The CDR3 sequence is 14 residues long. V lost 2 bases, J lost 6 bases, and 4 bases stayed unmatched. This chain's CDR3 is CASSLRAGDDTQYF. DNA of the CDR3: TGTGCCAGCAGCTTAAGAGCGGGAGATGATACGCAGTATTTT. Supplemented by reference TRBV11-3 and TRBJ2-3, the full variable domain reads EAGVVQSPRYKIIEKKQPVAFWCNPISGHNTLYWYLQNLGQGPELLIRYENEEAVDDSQLPKDRFSAERLKGVDSTLKIQPAELGDSAVYLCASSLRAGDDTQYFGPGTRLTVL.

This chain connects TRBV7-9 to TRBJ2-7; D perhaps matches TRBD2 (5 bases). V gave up 5 bases and J gave up 5 bases, with 13 bases separating them. This CDR3 is built from 13 residues. CDR1 is SEHNR and CDR2 is FQNEAQ in the germline V gene (reference sequence). CDR3 DNA sequence: TGTGCCAGCAGCCCCCTGACGGGGAACGAGCAGTACTTC. Its translation is CASSPLTGNEQYF.

The chain has TRBV5-1 and TRBJ2-3, with D unclear. Trimming pared 0 bases from V and 0 bases from J, leaving 5 bases between. CDR3 size: 14 residues. Germline lookup yields CDR1 SGHRS and CDR2 YFSETQ. CDR3 region: CASSLGPSTDTQYF. CDR3 DNA: TGCGCCAGCAGCTTGGGGCCCAGCACAGATACGCAGTATTTT.

The J gene is TRBJ2-1, the V gene TRBV7-8; 7 bases fit TRBD2. CDR1 is SGHVS, CDR2 FQNEAQ, per germline. V lost 1 base, J lost 6 bases, and 6 bases stayed unmatched. This CDR3 spans 15 amino acids. The CDR3 coding sequence is TGTGCCAGCAGCTTAGTGGGGGGGACGTCCAATGAGCAGTTCTTC. This encodes CASSLVGGTSNEQFF.

The chain carries TRBV28 and TRBJ1-5; D is uncertain. Trimming cost V 3 bases and J 4 bases, with 25 bases left between them. CDR3 length: 19 amino acids. The germline V gene has CDR1 MDHEN and CDR2 SYDVKM. The CDR3 nucleotides are TGTGCCAGCAGTTTCGGCGTTGGAGGACGGCGGGTTGGGAATCAGCCCCAGCATTTT. This encodes CASSFGVGGRRVGNQPQHF.

V usage is TRBV11-2 and J usage is TRBJ1-2; D gene uncertain. Trimming removed 1 base from V and 2 bases from J, with 14 bases in between. The CDR3 is made up of 16 amino acids. Germline values: CDR1 SGHAT, CDR2 FQNNGV. The CDR3 sequence is CASSLAGFEGNYGYTF. DNA of the CDR3: TGTGCCAGCAGCTTAGCCGGGTTTGAGGGCAACTATGGCTACACCTTC.

The rearrangement links TRBV5-6 to TRBJ2-5; 7 bases agree with TRBD1. The CDR3 consists of 15 residues. The germline V gene encodes CDR1 SGHDT and CDR2 YYEEEE. Trimming cost V 4 bases and J 2 bases; bases outside gene matches: 8. CDR3 in DNA: TGTGCCAGCAGCCCACAGGGGAAGCTACAAGAGACCCAGTACTTC. Amino acid sequence: CASSPQGKLQETQYF. Filled out from reference TRBV5-6 and TRBJ2-5, the complete variable domain reads DAGVTQSPTHLIKTRGQQVTLRCSPKSGHDTVSWYQQALGQGPQFIFQYYEEEERQRGNFPDRFSGHQFPNYSSELNVNALLLGDSALYLCASSPQGKLQETQYFGPGTRLLVL.

The gene calls are TRBV5-8 and TRBJ2-3; TRBD2 might be the D (6 bases). This CDR3 is built from 17 residues. Deletions cut 7 bases from V and 0 bases from J, with 21 bases between. Germline V gives CDR1 SGHTS, CDR2 YDEGEE. The CDR3 is CASPSNPGLSSTDTQYF. The CDR3 DNA reads TGTGCCAGCCCTTCCAACCCGGGACTTTCTAGCACAGATACGCAGTATTTT. Full variable domain (rest looked up from reference TRBV5-8 and TRBJ2-3): EAGVTQSPTHLIKTRGQQATLRCSPISGHTSVYWYQQALGLGLQFLLWYDEGEERNRGNFPPRFSGRQFPNYSSELNVNALELEDSALYLCASPSNPGLSSTDTQYFGPGTRLTVL.

Only a few counts were recorded for this clone. This chain connects TRBV2 to TRBJ1-1, with 9 bases fitting TRBD1. The CDR3 totals 14 residues. From germline, CDR1 is SNHLY and CDR2 FYNNEI. J lost 5 bases, V lost 9 bases, and 10 bases had no gene match. CDR3 residues: CARRDWTGATEAFF. CDR3 nucleotides: TGTGCCAGGCGGGACTGGACAGGGGCGACTGAAGCTTTCTTT.